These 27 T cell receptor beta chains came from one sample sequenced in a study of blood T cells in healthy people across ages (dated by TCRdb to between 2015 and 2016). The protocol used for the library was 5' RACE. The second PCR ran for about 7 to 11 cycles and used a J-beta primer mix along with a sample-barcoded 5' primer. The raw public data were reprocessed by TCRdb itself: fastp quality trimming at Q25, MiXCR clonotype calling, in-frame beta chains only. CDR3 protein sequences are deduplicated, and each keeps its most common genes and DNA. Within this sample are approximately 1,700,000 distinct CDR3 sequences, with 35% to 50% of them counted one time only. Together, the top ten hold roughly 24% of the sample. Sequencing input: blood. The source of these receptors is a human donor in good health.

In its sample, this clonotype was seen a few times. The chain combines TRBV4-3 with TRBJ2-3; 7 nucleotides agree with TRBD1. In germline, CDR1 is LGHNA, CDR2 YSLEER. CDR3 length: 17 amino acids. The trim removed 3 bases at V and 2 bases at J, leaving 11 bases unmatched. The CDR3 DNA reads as TGCGCCAGCAGCCAGGCCCCCCCGGGACAGACCACAGATACGCAGTATTTT. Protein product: CASSQAPPGQTTDTQYF.

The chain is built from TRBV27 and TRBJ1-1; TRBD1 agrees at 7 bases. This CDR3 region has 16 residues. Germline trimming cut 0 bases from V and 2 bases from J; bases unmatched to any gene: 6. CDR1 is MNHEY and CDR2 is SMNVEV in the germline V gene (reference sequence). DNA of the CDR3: TGTGCCAGCAGTTTATCTGGGACAGCCTTAAACACTGAAGCTTTCTTT. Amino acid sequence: CASSLSGTALNTEAFF.

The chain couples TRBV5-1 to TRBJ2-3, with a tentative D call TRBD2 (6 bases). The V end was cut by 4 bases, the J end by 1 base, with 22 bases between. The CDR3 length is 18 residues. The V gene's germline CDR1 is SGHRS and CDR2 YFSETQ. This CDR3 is CASSGPRGGIGRTDTQYF. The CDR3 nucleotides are TGCGCCAGCAGCGGGCCCCGGGGCGGGATAGGACGCACAGATACGCAGTATTTT.

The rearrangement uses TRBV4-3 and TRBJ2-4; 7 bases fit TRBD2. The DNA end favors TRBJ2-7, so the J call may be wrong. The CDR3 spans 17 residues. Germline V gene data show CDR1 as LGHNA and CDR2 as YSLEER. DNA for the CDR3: TGCGCCAGCAGCCAAGGGTCGTTAGGCGGGGGTACCTACGAGCAGTACTTC. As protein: CASSQGSLGGGTYEQYF.

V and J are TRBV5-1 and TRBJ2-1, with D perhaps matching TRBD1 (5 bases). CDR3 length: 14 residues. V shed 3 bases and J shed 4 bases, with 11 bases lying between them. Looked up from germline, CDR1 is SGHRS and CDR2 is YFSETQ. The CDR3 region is CASSWAGPYNEQFF. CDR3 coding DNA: TGCGCCAGCAGCTGGGCAGGGCCTTACAATGAGCAGTTCTTC.

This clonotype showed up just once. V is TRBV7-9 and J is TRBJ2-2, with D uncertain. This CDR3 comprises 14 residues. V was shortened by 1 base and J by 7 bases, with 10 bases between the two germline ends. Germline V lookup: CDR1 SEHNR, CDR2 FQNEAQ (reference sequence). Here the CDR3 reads CASSLVSPGGELFF. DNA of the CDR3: TGTGCCAGCAGCTTAGTCTCCCCCGGCGGGGAGCTGTTTTTT.

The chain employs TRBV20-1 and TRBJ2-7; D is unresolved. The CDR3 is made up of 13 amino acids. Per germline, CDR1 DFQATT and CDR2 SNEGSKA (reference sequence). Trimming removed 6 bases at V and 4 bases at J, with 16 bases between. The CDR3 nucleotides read TGCAGTGCCACTAAGGAAGGGAATTACGAGCAGTACTTC. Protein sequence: CSATKEGNYEQYF.

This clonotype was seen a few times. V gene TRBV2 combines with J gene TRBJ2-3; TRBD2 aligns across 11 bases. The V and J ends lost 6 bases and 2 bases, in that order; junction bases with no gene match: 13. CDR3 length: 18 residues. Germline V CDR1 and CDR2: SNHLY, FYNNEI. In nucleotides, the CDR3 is TGTGCCAGCAGGGTACCTAGCGGGGGGCCTCCACTCACAGATACGCAGTATTTT. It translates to CASRVPSGGPPLTDTQYF.

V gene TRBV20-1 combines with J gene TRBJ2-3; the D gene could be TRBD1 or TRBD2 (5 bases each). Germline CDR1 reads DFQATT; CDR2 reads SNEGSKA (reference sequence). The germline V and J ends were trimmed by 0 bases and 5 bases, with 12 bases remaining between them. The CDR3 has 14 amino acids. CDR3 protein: CSAREQARGDTQYF. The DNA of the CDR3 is TGCAGTGCTAGAGAACAGGCACGGGGAGATACGCAGTATTTT.

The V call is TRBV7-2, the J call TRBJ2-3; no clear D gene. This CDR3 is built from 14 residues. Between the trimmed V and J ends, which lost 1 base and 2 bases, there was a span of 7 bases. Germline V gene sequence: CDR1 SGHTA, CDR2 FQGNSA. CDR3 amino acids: CASSLGYATDTQYF. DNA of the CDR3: TGTGCCAGCAGCTTAGGGTACGCCACAGATACGCAGTATTTT.

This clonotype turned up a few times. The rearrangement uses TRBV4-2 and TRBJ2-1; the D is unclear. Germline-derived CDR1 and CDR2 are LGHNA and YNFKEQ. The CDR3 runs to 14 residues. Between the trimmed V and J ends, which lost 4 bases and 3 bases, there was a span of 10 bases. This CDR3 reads CASSPNYDYNEQFF. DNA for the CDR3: TGTGCCAGCAGCCCAAACTATGACTACAATGAGCAGTTCTTC.

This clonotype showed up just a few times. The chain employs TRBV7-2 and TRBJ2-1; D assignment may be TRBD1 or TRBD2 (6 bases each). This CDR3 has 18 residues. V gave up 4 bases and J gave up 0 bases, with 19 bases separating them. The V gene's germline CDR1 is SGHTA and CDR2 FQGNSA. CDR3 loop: CASSSLVGGPGSYNEQFF. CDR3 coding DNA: TGTGCCAGCAGCTCCTTGGTAGGGGGGCCAGGCTCCTACAATGAGCAGTTCTTC.

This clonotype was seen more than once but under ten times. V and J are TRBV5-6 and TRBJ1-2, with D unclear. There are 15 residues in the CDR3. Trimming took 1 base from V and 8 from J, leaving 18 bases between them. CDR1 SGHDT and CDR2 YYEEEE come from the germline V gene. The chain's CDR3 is CASSLNWLQLGGYTF. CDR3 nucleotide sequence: TGTGCCAGCAGCTTGAATTGGCTACAGTTAGGGGGCTACACCTTC.

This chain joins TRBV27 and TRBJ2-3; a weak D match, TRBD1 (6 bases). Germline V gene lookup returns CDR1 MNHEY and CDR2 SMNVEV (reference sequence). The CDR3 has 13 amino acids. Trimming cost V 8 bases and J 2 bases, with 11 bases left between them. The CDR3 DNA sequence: TGTGCCAGCCGGACAGTCAACACAGATACGCAGTATTTT. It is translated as CASRTVNTDTQYF.

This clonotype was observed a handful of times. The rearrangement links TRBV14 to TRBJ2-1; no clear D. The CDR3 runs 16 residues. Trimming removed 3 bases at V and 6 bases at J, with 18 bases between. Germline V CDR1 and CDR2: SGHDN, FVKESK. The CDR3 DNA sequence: TGTGCCAGCAGCCACTCTCTCCACCCGGAGACCAATGAGCAGTTCTTC. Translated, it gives CASSHSLHPETNEQFF.

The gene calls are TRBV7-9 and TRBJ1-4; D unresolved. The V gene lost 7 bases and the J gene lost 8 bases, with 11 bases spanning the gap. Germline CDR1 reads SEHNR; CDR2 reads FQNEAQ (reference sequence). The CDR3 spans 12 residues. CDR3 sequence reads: CASTRGREKLFF. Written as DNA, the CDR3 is TGTGCCAGCACACGCGGTCGCGAAAAACTGTTTTTT. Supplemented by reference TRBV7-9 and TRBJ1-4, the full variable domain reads DTGVSQNPRHKITKRGQNVTFRCDPISEHNRLYWYRQTLGQGPEFLTYFQNEAQLEKSRLLSDRFSAERPKGSFSTLEIQRTEQGDSAMYLCASTRGREKLFFGSGTQLSVL.

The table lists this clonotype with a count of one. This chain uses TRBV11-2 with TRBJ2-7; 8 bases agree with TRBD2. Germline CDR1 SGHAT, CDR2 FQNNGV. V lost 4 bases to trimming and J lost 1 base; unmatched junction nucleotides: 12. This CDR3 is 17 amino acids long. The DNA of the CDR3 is TGTGCCAGCAGCTCAGTTAGCGGGACCCGCTCGTCCTACGAGCAGTACTTC. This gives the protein CASSSVSGTRSSYEQYF.

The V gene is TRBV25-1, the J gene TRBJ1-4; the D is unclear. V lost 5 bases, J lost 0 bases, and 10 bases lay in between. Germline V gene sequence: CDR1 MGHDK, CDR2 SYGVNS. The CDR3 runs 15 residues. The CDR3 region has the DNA TGTGCCAGCAGTCCCCACTCCCCAACTAATGAAAAACTGTTTTTT. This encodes CASSPHSPTNEKLFF.

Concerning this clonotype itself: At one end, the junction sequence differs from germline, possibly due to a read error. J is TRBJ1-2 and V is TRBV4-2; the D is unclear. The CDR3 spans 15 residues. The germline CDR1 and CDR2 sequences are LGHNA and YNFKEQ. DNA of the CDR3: TGTGCCAGCAGCCAAGAGGCAGGTAACCACTATGGCCACACCTTC. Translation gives CASSQEAGNHYGHTF.

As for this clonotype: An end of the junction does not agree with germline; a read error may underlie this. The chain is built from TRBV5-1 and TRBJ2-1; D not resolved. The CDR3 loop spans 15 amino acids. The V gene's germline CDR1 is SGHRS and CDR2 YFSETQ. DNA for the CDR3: TGCGCCAGCAGCTCTCAAGCCCCCTGGGGTGATGAGCGGTTCTTC. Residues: CASSSQAPWGDERFF.

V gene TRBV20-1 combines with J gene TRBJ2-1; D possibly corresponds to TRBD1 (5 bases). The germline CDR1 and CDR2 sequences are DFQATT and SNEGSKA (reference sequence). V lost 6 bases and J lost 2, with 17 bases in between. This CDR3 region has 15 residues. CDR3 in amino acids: CSAKRQGNPYNEQFF. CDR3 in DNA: TGCAGTGCCAAACGGCAGGGAAACCCCTACAATGAGCAGTTCTTC.

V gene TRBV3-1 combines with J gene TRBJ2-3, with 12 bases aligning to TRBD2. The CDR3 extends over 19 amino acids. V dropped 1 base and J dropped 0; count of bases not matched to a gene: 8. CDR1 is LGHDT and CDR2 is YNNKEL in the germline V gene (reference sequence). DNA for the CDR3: TGTGCCAGCAGCCAAGCCTGGACTAGCGGGGACCGTAGCACAGATACGCAGTATTTT. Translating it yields CASSQAWTSGDRSTDTQYF.

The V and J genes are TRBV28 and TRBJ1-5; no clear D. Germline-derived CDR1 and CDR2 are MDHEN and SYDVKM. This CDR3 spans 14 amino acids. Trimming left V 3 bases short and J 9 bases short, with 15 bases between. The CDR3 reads CASSLRTPERPQHF. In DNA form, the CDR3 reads TGTGCCAGCAGTTTGAGGACGCCCGAGCGGCCCCAGCATTTT.

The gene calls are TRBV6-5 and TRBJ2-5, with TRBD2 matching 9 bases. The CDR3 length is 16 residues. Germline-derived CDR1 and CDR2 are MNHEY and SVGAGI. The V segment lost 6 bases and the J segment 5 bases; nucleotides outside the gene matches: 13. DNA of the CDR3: TGTGCCAGCAGGGGGCGGCTAGCGGGATTCCGGGAGACCCAGTACTTC. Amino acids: CASRGRLAGFRETQYF.

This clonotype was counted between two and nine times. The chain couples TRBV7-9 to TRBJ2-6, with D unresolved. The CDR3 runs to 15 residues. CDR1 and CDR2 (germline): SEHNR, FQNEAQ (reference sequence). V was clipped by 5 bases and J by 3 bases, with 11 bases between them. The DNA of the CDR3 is TGTGCCAGCAGCAACTGGGGTAGTGGGGCCAACGTCCTGACTTTC. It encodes CASSNWGSGANVLTF. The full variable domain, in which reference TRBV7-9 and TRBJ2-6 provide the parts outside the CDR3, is DTGVSQNPRHKITKRGQNVTFRCDPISEHNRLYWYRQTLGQGPEFLTYFQNEAQLEKSRLLSDRFSAERPKGSFSTLEIQRTEQGDSAMYLCASSNWGSGANVLTFGAGSRLTVL.

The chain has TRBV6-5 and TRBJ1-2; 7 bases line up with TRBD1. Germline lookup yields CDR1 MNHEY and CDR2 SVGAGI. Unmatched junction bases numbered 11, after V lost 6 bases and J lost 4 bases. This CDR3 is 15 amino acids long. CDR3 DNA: TGTGCCAGCAGCTCGCCCGGGACAGCAATCTATGGCTACACCTTC. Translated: CASSSPGTAIYGYTF.

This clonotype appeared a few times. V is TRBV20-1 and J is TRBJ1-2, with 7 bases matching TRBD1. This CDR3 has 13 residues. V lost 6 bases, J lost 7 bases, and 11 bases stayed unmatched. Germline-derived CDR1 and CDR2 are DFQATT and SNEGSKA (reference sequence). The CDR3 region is CSAIRQGRVGYTF. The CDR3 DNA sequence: TGCAGTGCAATCAGACAGGGTCGGGTTGGCTACACCTTC.